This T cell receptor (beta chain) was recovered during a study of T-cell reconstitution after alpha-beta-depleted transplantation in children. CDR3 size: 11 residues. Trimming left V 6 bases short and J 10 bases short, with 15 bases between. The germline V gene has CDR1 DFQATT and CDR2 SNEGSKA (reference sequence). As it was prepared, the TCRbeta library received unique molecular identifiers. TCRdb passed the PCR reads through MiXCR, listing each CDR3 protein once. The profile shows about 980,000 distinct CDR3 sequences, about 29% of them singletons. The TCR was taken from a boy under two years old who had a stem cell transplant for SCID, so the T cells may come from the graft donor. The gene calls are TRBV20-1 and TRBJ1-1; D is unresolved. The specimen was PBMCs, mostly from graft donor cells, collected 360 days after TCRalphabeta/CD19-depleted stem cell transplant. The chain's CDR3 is CSATPPSRAFF. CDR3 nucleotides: TGCAGTGCCACGCCCCCGTCCCGAGCTTTCTTT.